What follows describes a single T cell receptor (beta chain). Its antigen is not known. These data come from a study of siplizumab effects on memory and regulatory T cells. Assay used: immunoSEQ multiplex PCR; TCRdb lists only in-frame clones, some missing. The sample has about 100,000 clones, 91% seen once. Study-level results: There appeared to be greater diversity in naive T cells than in memory cells, and naive T cells seemed major contributors to the alloresponse.

The CDR3 totals 12 residues. V lost 6 bases and J 6 bases, leaving 11 bases between the germline ends. In germline, CDR1 is SQVTM, CDR2 ANQGSEA. Sequencing used CD4+ T cells sorted from blood. The rearrangement uses TRBV29-1 and TRBJ1-4, with D perhaps matching TRBD1 (5 bases). The clonotype originates from a human donor in good health. Some clones in this sample may be carry-over from other donors' samples. The CDR3 loop reads CSVYGGDEKLFF. Written as DNA, the CDR3 is TGCAGCGTATACGGGGGAGATGAAAAACTGTTTTTT.